The 27 T cell receptor beta chains in this list originate from one sample, sequenced in a study of Ad26.COV2.S vaccination and SARS-CoV-2 variants (dated by TCRdb to the early 2020s). In the paper's terms, the treatment or condition label means: around 19 received Ad26.COV2.S at low or high dose, single or two shots; about 5 received placebo; per-sample allocation not given. Repertoires of vaccine and placebo recipients were sequenced from samples collected on day 63 after the first injection. Library preparation used the immunoSEQ multiplex PCR assay. As stored in TCRdb, this immuneACCESS dataset retains in-frame rearrangements with V and J assigned. A fraction of the clones does not appear; measured against another copy, unresolved V genes explain less than half of the discrepancy, and the remainder lacks a known reason. Across this sample there are more than 300,000 clones, with less than 90% seen only once. The ten largest clones take up roughly 6% of the sample.

The sample here was peripheral blood, taken in a trial of Ad26.COV2.S vaccine versus placebo. The receptors shown here come from a person aged 18-65 years who received the Ad26.COV2.S COVID-19 vaccine or a placebo.

The genes are TRBV7-9 and TRBJ1-4; no clear D gene. Germline V lookup: CDR1 SEHNR, CDR2 FQNEAQ (reference sequence). V gave up 5 bases and J gave up 0 bases, with 13 bases separating them. The CDR3 spans 16 residues. CDR3 sequence reads: CASSPVVGSTNEKLFF. The CDR3 DNA sequence: TGTGCCAGCAGCCCGGTGGTCGGGTCAACTAATGAAAAACTGTTTTTT.

The chain carries TRBV12-3 or TRBV12-4 and TRBJ1-4, with no clear D. Trimming removed 6 bases at V and 7 bases at J, with 6 bases between. The CDR3 has 11 residues. CDR3 loop: CASRLSEKLFF. CDR3 sequence (DNA): TGTGCCAGCAGGCTAAGTGAAAAACTGTTTTTT.

V usage is TRBV27 and J usage is TRBJ2-7, with 7 bases identical to TRBD1. The germline CDR1 and CDR2 sequences are MNHEY and SMNVEV (reference sequence). V lost 4 bases and J lost 4; bases outside the gene matches: 16. The CDR3 spans 17 residues. The chain's CDR3 is CASSWDGTAMGPYEQYF. The CDR3, as DNA: TGTGCCAGCAGTTGGGACGGGACAGCGATGGGGCCATACGAGCAGTACTTC.

This clone was picked up one time. The chain carries TRBV7-2 and TRBJ2-7; 9 bases fit TRBD1. The CDR3 extends over 15 amino acids. CDR1 is SGHTA and CDR2 is FQGNSA in the germline V gene. With 5 bases clipped from V and 5 bases from J, the junction kept 10 bases outside the gene matches. The CDR3 protein is CASSLQTGGGHEQYF. CDR3 coding DNA: TGTGCCAGCAGCCTCCAAACAGGGGGCGGCCACGAGCAGTACTTC.

This clone showed up just a few times. Within the sample, other DNA sequences also encode this same CDR3. The rearrangement links TRBV5-4 to TRBJ2-7; 7 bases are a match to TRBD1. The CDR3 spans 12 residues. Germline trimming cut 5 bases from V and 3 bases from J; bases unmatched to any gene: 2. The germline CDR1 and CDR2 sequences are SGHNT and YYREEE (reference sequence). CDR3 protein: CASSRDSYEQYF. For the CDR3, the DNA is TGTGCCAGCAGTCGGGACAGCTACGAGCAGTACTTC.

The chain couples TRBV5-6 to TRBJ2-1, with a weak D call TRBD1 (8 bases). Germline assignment: CDR1 SGHDT and CDR2 YYEEEE. Trimming stripped 3 bases from V and 9 bases from J, with 16 bases between. This CDR3 has 14 amino acids. In DNA, the CDR3 is TGTGCCAGCAGCTCCACAGGGGGGGAAGTTGAGCAGTTCTTC. Translating gives CASSSTGGEVEQFF.

The V call is TRBV5-6, the J call TRBJ1-2; 9 nucleotides align to TRBD1. The germline V gene has CDR1 SGHDT and CDR2 YYEEEE. After removal of 5 bases from V and 2 bases from J, the junction contained 10 bases not matched to a gene. The CDR3 consists of 16 residues. CDR3 sequence: CASRWGQGPSNYGYTF. CDR3 in DNA: TGTGCCAGCAGATGGGGACAGGGCCCTAGCAACTATGGCTACACCTTC.

The rearrangement joins TRBV11-3 to TRBJ2-1; TRBD1 might be the D (6 bases). Trimming stripped 5 bases from V and 9 bases from J, with 20 bases between. Germline V gene data show CDR1 as SGHNT and CDR2 as YENEEA. The CDR3 runs to 15 residues. The CDR3 is CASSLLTGLDSEQFF. For the CDR3, the DNA is TGTGCCAGCAGCCTACTAACAGGTTTGGACAGTGAGCAGTTCTTC. The variable domain in full, with the rest retrieved from reference TRBV11-3 and TRBJ2-1, is EAGVVQSPRYKIIEKKQPVAFWCNPISGHNTLYWYLQNLGQGPELLIRYENEEAVDDSQLPKDRFSAERLKGVDSTLKIQPAELGDSAVYLCASSLLTGLDSEQFFGPGTRLTVL.

The V and J genes are TRBV29-1 and TRBJ2-7, with 9 positions matching TRBD1. V shed 6 bases, J shed 1 base, and the junction held 4 bases outside the gene matches. The CDR3 is made up of 13 amino acids. Germline CDR1 SQVTM, CDR2 ANQGSEA. CDR3 loop: CSVGTGSSYEQYF. The CDR3 DNA follows: TGCAGCGTCGGGACAGGGTCGTCCTACGAGCAGTACTTC.

This clone was recorded a few times. This rearrangement joins TRBV2 to TRBJ1-1, with D perhaps TRBD1 (5 bases). The CDR3 sequence is 13 residues long. V was shortened by 7 bases and J by 2 bases, with 11 bases between the two germline ends. CDR1 is SNHLY and CDR2 is FYNNEI in the germline V gene. As DNA, the CDR3 is TGTGCCAGCAATGCGGGGGGAAACACTGAAGCTTTCTTT. Its protein is CASNAGGNTEAFF. Together with reference TRBV2 and TRBJ1-1, the CDR3 gives the full variable domain: EPEVTQTPSHQVTQMGQEVILRCVPISNHLYFYWYRQILGQKVEFLVSFYNNEISEKSEIFDDQFSVERPDGSNFTLKIRSTKLEDSAMYFCASNAGGNTEAFFGQGTRLTVV.

The J gene is TRBJ1-6, the V gene TRBV7-2; 7 positions agree with TRBD1. The J segment lost 9 bases and the V segment lost 5 bases, leaving 7 bases of the junction unmatched. Germline V gives CDR1 SGHTA, CDR2 FQGNSA. CDR3 length: 14 residues. CDR3 loop: CASSRDREFSPLHF. CDR3 bases: TGTGCCAGCAGCCGTGACAGGGAGTTTTCACCCCTCCACTTT.

The V gene is TRBV6-5, the J gene TRBJ2-3; D possibly corresponds to TRBD2 (6 bases). Germline CDR1 is MNHEY and CDR2 is SVGAGI. Trimming pared 4 bases from V and 6 bases from J, leaving 11 bases between. There are 13 residues in the CDR3. CDR3: CASSFGGRDTQYF. Written as DNA, the CDR3 is TGTGCCAGCAGTTTCGGGGGTCGGGATACGCAGTATTTT.

This chain uses TRBV28 with TRBJ1-1; D remains ambiguous. CDR1 is MDHEN and CDR2 is SYDVKM in the germline V gene. The ends were cut back, 5 bases at V and 3 bases at J, with 22 bases in the middle. The CDR3 length is 17 residues. CDR3 in DNA: TGTGCCAGCAGTCCCAAAGGACTTTGGGGATGGTACACTGAAGCTTTCTTT. Encoded protein: CASSPKGLWGWYTEAFF.

The rearrangement links TRBV5-1 to TRBJ1-2; D remains ambiguous. Germline V gene lookup returns CDR1 SGHRS and CDR2 YFSETQ. CDR3 length: 14 amino acids. Deletions cut 3 bases from V and 7 bases from J, with 16 bases between. CDR3 DNA: TGCGCCAGCAGCTCCCGAAGTCAGCCCTCTGGCTACACCTTC. Translating gives CASSSRSQPSGYTF. Drawing the rest from reference TRBV5-1 and TRBJ1-2, the complete variable domain is KAGVTQTPRYLIKTRGQQVTLSCSPISGHRSVSWYQQTPGQGLQFLFEYFSETQRNKGNFPGRFSGRQFSNSRSEMNVSTLELGDSALYLCASSSRSQPSGYTFGSGTRLTVV.

This chain uses TRBV5-4 with TRBJ2-2; D gene uncertain. Per germline, CDR1 SGHNT and CDR2 YYREEE (reference sequence). V lost 0 bases, J lost 1 base, and 10 bases lay in between. The CDR3 runs to 16 residues. CDR3 nucleotides: TGTGCCAGCAGCTTGGCAGGACCCGGGAACACCGGGGAGCTGTTTTTT. Amino acids: CASSLAGPGNTGELFF.

The chain carries TRBV4-3 and TRBJ2-1; 11 nucleotides align to TRBD2. This CDR3 comprises 16 residues. Germline V gives CDR1 LGHNA, CDR2 YSLEER. Trimming removed 0 bases from V and 10 bases from J; junction bases left unmatched: 8. For the CDR3, the DNA is TGCGCCAGCAGCCAAGATCGCCTAGCGGGAGGTCGGGAGCAGTTCTTC. The encoded protein is CASSQDRLAGGREQFF.

The chain links TRBV18 to TRBJ1-1; D not resolved. The CDR3 loop spans 13 amino acids. CDR1 is KGHSH, CDR2 LQKENI, per germline. Trimming took 6 bases from V and 5 from J, leaving 13 bases between them. For the CDR3, the DNA is TGTGCCAGCTCGCAGGTGGAAGGGACTGAAGCTTTCTTT. Translating gives CASSQVEGTEAFF.

The genes are TRBV3-1 (or the pseudogene TRBV3-2) and TRBJ2-5; 13 nucleotides agree with TRBD2. The V gene's germline CDR1 is LGHDT and CDR2 YNNKEL (reference sequence). The CDR3 runs to 15 residues. The V gene end was trimmed by 0 bases and the J gene end by 7 bases; junction bases not matched to a gene: 2. The CDR3 sequence is CASSQELAGGMTQYF. In nucleotides, the CDR3 is TGTGCCAGCAGCCAAGAACTAGCGGGGGGGATGACCCAGTACTTC.

In this sample, this clone turned up a few times. The chain couples TRBV13 to TRBJ2-7; D possibly corresponds to TRBD1 (5 bases). V lost 4 bases, J lost 4 bases, and 8 bases lay in between. CDR1 PRHDT and CDR2 FYEKMQ come from the germline V gene (reference sequence). The CDR3 has 12 amino acids. CDR3 coding DNA: TGTGCCAGCAGCTCCCAGGGTTACGAGCAGTACTTC. It is translated as CASSSQGYEQYF.

There are many counts of this clone. The chain recombines TRBV7-2 with TRBJ2-7; 7 bases agree with TRBD2. CDR3 length: 13 residues. Trimming cost V 8 bases and J 7 bases; bases outside gene matches: 11. Germline CDR1 reads SGHTA; CDR2 reads FQGNSA. This chain's CDR3 is CASALRESREQYF. The CDR3, as DNA: TGTGCCAGCGCCCTGCGGGAGTCTAGGGAGCAGTACTTC.

This chain connects TRBV30 to TRBJ1-2, with TRBD1 identical over 9 bases. CDR3 length equals 15 residues. Germline values: CDR1 GTSNPN, CDR2 SVGIG (reference sequence). The ends lost 3 bases at V and 3 bases at J; junction bases unmatched: 8. CDR3 region: CAWRTGGTVDYGYTF. Here the CDR3 DNA reads TGTGCCTGGAGGACAGGGGGAACGGTGGACTATGGCTACACCTTC.

The CDR3 is CSVPGTDYGYTF. The DNA of the CDR3 is TGCAGCGTCCCCGGGACGGACTATGGCTACACCTTC. The chain has TRBV29-1 and TRBJ1-2, with a tentative D call TRBD1 (5 bases). From germline, CDR1 is SQVTM and CDR2 ANQGSEA. The CDR3 is 12 residues long. V was clipped by 6 bases and J by 3 bases, with 11 bases between them. Looking up the rest from reference TRBV29-1 and TRBJ1-2 gives the full variable domain: SAVISQKPSRDICQRGTSLTIQCQVDSQVTMMFWYRQQPGQSLTLIATANQGSEATYESGFVIDKFPISRPNLTFSTLTVSNMSPEDSSIYLCSVPGTDYGYTFGSGTRLTVV.

This clone was seen a few times. CDR3 in DNA: TGTGCCAGCAGCCTCACAGGTGAAGCTTTCTTT. It is translated as CASSLTGEAFF. The chain employs TRBV14 and TRBJ1-1; possibly TRBD1 for D (5 bases). CDR3 size: 11 residues. V lost 4 bases to trimming and J lost 7 bases, with 7 bases between them. Germline V CDR1 and CDR2: SGHDN, FVKESK.

The rearrangement links TRBV19 to TRBJ2-3; D remains unclear. The CDR3 spans 14 residues. The V gene lost 3 bases and the J gene lost 2 bases, with 9 bases spanning the gap. Per the germline V gene, CDR1 is LNHDA and CDR2 is SQIVND (reference sequence). The CDR3 nucleotides are TGTGCCAGTAGTATGGGCGCCGACACAGATACGCAGTATTTT. Translated: CASSMGADTDTQYF. The whole variable domain, filled in from reference TRBV19 and TRBJ2-3, reads DGGITQSPKYLFRKEGQNVTLSCEQNLNHDAMYWYRQDPGQGLRLIYYSQIVNDFQKGDIAEGYSVSREKKESFPLTVTSAQKNPTAFYLCASSMGADTDTQYFGPGTRLTVL.

The chain is built from TRBV19 and TRBJ2-7; no reliable D call. This CDR3 region has 13 residues. Looked up from germline, CDR1 is LNHDA and CDR2 is SQIVND (reference sequence). V gave up 5 bases and J gave up 2 bases, with 10 bases separating them. The CDR3 coding sequence is TGTGCCAGTAGTTCGGTGTTAACCTACGAGCAGTACTTC. Its translation: CASSSVLTYEQYF.

As for this clone: Other DNA variants within this sample encode the same CDR3. This chain joins TRBV7-2 and TRBJ1-3, with D possibly matching TRBD1 (6 bases). Germline assignment: CDR1 SGHTA and CDR2 FQGNSA. This CDR3 spans 16 amino acids. V was clipped by 1 base and J by 2 bases, with 12 bases between them. CDR3 DNA: TGTGCCAGCAGCTTAGTAGGGGGGAGGACTGGAAACACCATATATTTT. This translates into CASSLVGGRTGNTIYF.

The chain employs TRBV27 and TRBJ2-3, with D perhaps TRBD1 (6 bases). Trimming removed 5 bases from V and 8 bases from J, with 14 bases in between. The CDR3 totals 13 residues. Germline CDR1 is MNHEY and CDR2 is SMNVEV (reference sequence). This CDR3 is CASSPGQAVTQYF. In DNA, the CDR3 is TGTGCCAGCAGTCCGGGACAAGCGGTTACGCAGTATTTT.